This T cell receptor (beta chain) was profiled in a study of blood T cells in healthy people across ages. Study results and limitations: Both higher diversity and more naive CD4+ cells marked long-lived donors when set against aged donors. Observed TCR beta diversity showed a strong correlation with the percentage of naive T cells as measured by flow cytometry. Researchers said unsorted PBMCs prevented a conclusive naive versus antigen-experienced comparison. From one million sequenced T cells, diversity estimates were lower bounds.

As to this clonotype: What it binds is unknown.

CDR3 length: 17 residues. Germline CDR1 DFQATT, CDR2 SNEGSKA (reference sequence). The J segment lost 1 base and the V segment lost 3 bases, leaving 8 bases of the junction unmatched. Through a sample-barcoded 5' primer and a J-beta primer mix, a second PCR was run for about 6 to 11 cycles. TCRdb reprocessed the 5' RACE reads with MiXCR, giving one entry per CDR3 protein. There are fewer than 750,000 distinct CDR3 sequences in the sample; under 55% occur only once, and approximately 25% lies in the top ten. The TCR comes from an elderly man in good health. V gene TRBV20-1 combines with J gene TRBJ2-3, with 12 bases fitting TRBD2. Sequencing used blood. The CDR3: CSASSSGGARGTDTQYF. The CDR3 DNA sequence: TGCAGTGCTAGCTCTAGCGGGGGGGCAAGGGGCACAGATACGCAGTATTTT.